The 15 T cell receptor beta chains below come from one sample, sequenced in a study of OX40 agonist ivuxolimab in advanced cancers. Sequencing was performed with immunoSEQ multiplex PCR; in TCRdb, only in-frame clones are kept and a portion is missing. The table has some 30,000 clones, nearly 95% seen once; the top ten hold 8% to 9.5%. Sequenced here: CD4+ or CD8+ T cells sorted from blood, sampled in a trial of the OX40 agonist ivuxolimab. These receptors were taken from an adult with an advanced solid tumor such as melanoma, head and neck, liver or kidney cancer.

The rearrangement joins TRBV9 to TRBJ2-2, with D perhaps TRBD1 or TRBD2 (5 bases each). V gave up 3 bases and J gave up 4 bases, with 10 bases separating them. This CDR3 has 14 residues. Germline V gives CDR1 SGDLS, CDR2 YYNGEE. The DNA for the CDR3 is TGTGCCAGCAGCGCTAGCAGGGCCACCGGGGAGCTGTTTTTT. Translating gives CASSASRATGELFF. Using reference TRBV9 and TRBJ2-2 for the parts outside the CDR3, the full variable domain is DSGVTQTPKHLITATGQRVTLRCSPRSGDLSVYWYQQSLDQGLQFLIQYYNGEERAKGNILERFSAQQFPDLHSELNLSSLELGDSALYFCASSASRATGELFFGEGSRLTVL.

V and J are TRBV5-1 and TRBJ2-3, with D possibly matching TRBD1 (5 bases). The V gene's germline CDR1 is SGHRS and CDR2 YFSETQ. The V gene lost 4 bases and the J gene lost 6 bases, with 15 bases spanning the gap. The CDR3 covers 14 residues. DNA for the CDR3: TGCGCCAGCAGCCAGGGCCTCCCTGGGGATACGCAGTATTTT. Amino acid sequence: CASSQGLPGDTQYF.

The rearrangement links TRBV5-1 to TRBJ1-6; no reliable D call. V lost 0 bases to trimming and J lost 4 bases, with 14 bases between them. The length of the CDR3 is 17 residues. The germline V gene has CDR1 SGHRS and CDR2 YFSETQ. For the CDR3, the DNA is TGCGCCAGCAGCTTGGCGGAGTTTCACAGATATAATTCACCCCTCCACTTT. Protein: CASSLAEFHRYNSPLHF.

This clone was picked up one time. The chain combines TRBV7-9 with TRBJ2-1; no firm D call. This CDR3 is built from 13 residues. V was clipped by 2 bases and J by 12 bases, with 14 bases between them. Germline V CDR1 and CDR2: SEHNR, FQNEAQ (reference sequence). CDR3 sequence (DNA): TGTGCCAGCAGCTTACCTAGTCAAAGGTGGCAGTTCTTC. Translation gives CASSLPSQRWQFF.

The chain has TRBV4-1 and TRBJ2-5, with a weak D call TRBD2 (5 bases). The V end was cut by 4 bases, the J end by 10 bases, with 16 bases between. Germline V gene data show CDR1 as MGHRA and CDR2 as YSYEKL. This CDR3 is built from 13 residues. The CDR3 DNA reads as TGCGCCAGCAGCCCCTCCGGGGAAAACCGCCAGTACTTC. It specifies CASSPSGENRQYF.

The chain is built from TRBV27 and TRBJ2-2, with D uncertain. Trimming removed 7 bases at V and 6 bases at J, with 9 bases between. CDR1 and CDR2 from the germline V gene are MNHEY and SMNVEV (reference sequence). The CDR3 extends over 12 amino acids. The CDR3 DNA follows: TGTGCCAGCACCCATAAACCCGGGGAGCTGTTTTTT. Translation: CASTHKPGELFF.

V is TRBV4-1 and J is TRBJ2-1, with 12 bases aligning to TRBD2. The germline CDR1 and CDR2 sequences are MGHRA and YSYEKL. The CDR3 is 18 residues long. Trimming removed 5 bases from V and 1 base from J; junction bases left unmatched: 9. In DNA form, the CDR3 reads TGCGCCAGCAGCTCTGGGGGGACTAGCGGGCTGTCCTACAATGAGCAGTTCTTC. The encoded protein is CASSSGGTSGLSYNEQFF.

This chain connects TRBV6-5 to TRBJ2-5; D is undetermined. Trimming stripped 5 bases from V and 5 bases from J, with 18 bases between. Germline CDR1 MNHEY, CDR2 SVGAGI. This CDR3 comprises 15 residues. The CDR3 region is CASSAPVEREETQYF. CDR3 DNA: TGTGCCAGCAGTGCCCCGGTTGAGCGCGAGGAGACCCAGTACTTC.

CDR3 sequence (DNA): TGCGCCAGCAGACAAACTAGCGGGGGCACAGATACGCAGTATTTT. Translating gives CASRQTSGGTDTQYF. The chain uses TRBV10-2 and TRBJ2-3; 10 bases align to TRBD2. The CDR3 runs 15 residues. In germline, CDR1 is WSHSY, CDR2 SAAADI. V gave up 6 bases and J gave up 1 base; unmatched junction bases: 4.

The V call is TRBV4-1, the J call TRBJ1-2, with 7 bases fitting TRBD1. Germline CDR1 and CDR2: MGHRA and YSYEKL. The trim removed 4 bases at V and 5 bases at J, leaving 13 bases unmatched. The CDR3 consists of 16 residues. For the CDR3, the DNA is TGCGCCAGCAGCCCATCCGCAGACAGGGCCGCATATGGCTACACCTTC. This encodes CASSPSADRAAYGYTF.

This chain links TRBV19 with TRBJ1-5; D perhaps matches TRBD1 (5 bases). Germline loops: CDR1 LNHDA, CDR2 SQIVND (reference sequence). V lost 8 bases and J lost 0, with 14 bases in between. The length of the CDR3 is 15 residues. CDR3 sequence: CASRLDDSSNQPQHF. The CDR3 nucleotides read TGTGCCAGTCGACTTGACGACAGTAGCAATCAGCCCCAGCATTTT.

The rearrangement joins TRBV20-1 to TRBJ2-7; D gene unclear. Germline assignment: CDR1 DFQATT and CDR2 SNEGSKA (reference sequence). This CDR3 contains 11 residues. V dropped 6 bases and J dropped 3 bases, with 9 bases sitting between them. Written as DNA, the CDR3 is TGCAGTGCGGGGAAAGACTACGAGCAGTACTTC. This codes for CSAGKDYEQYF.

The V and J genes are TRBV2 and TRBJ2-7; D gene uncertain. The V gene lost 3 bases and the J gene lost 0 bases, with 12 bases spanning the gap. Germline CDR1 is SNHLY and CDR2 is FYNNEI. The CDR3 contains 15 residues. CDR3 residues: CASSDKGKTSYEQYF. The DNA of the CDR3 is TGTGCCAGCAGTGATAAGGGTAAAACCTCCTACGAGCAGTACTTC.

The chain has TRBV9 and TRBJ2-1; TRBD2 agrees at 8 bases. Unmatched junction bases numbered 8, after V lost 3 bases and J lost 6 bases. Germline assignment: CDR1 SGDLS and CDR2 YYNGEE. The CDR3 covers 15 residues. The CDR3 reads CASSDYSGAPNEQFF. DNA of the CDR3: TGTGCCAGCAGCGATTATAGCGGGGCCCCCAATGAGCAGTTCTTC.

This clone was counted a single time. The chain links TRBV7-9 to TRBJ2-1; D call uncertain. The ends were cut back, 6 bases at V and 1 base at J, with 7 bases in the middle. In germline, CDR1 is SEHNR, CDR2 FQNEAQ (reference sequence). This CDR3 region has 13 residues. CDR3 residues: CASSDLSYNEQFF. CDR3 in DNA: TGTGCCAGCAGTGATTTGTCCTACAATGAGCAGTTCTTC. Variable domain in full (rest from reference TRBV7-9 and TRBJ2-1): DTGVSQNPRHKITKRGQNVTFRCDPISEHNRLYWYRQTLGQGPEFLTYFQNEAQLEKSRLLSDRFSAERPKGSFSTLEIQRTEQGDSAMYLCASSDLSYNEQFFGPGTRLTVL.